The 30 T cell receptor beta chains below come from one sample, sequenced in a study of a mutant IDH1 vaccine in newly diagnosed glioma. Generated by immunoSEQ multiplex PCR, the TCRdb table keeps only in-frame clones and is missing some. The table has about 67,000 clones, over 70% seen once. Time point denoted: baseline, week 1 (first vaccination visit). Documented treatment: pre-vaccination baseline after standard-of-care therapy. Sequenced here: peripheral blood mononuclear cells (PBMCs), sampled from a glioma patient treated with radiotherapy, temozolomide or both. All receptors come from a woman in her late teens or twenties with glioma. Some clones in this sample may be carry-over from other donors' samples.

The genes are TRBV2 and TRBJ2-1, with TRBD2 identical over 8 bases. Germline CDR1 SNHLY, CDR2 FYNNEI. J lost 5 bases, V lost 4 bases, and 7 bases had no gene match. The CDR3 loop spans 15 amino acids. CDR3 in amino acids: CASSAAAGDHNEQFF. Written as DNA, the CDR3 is TGTGCCAGCAGTGCCGCAGCGGGAGATCACAATGAGCAGTTCTTC.

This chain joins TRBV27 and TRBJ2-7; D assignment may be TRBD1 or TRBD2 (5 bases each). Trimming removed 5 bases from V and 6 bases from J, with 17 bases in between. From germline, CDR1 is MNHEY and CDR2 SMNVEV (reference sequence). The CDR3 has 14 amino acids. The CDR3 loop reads CASSPPGPLGEQYF. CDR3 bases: TGTGCCAGCAGTCCACCGGGACCCCTTGGCGAGCAGTACTTC.

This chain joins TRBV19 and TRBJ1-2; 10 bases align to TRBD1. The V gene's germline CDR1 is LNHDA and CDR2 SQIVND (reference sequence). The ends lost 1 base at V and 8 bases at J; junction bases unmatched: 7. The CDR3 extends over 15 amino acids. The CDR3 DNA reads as TGTGCCAGTAGTATAGGGGGACAGGGGACGGGCGGCTACACCTTC. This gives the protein CASSIGGQGTGGYTF.

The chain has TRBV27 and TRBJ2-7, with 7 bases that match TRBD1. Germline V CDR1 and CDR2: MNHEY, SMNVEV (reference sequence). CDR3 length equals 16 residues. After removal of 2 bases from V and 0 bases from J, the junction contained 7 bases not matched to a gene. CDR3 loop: CASSLVSRGSSYEQYF. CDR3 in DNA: TGTGCCAGCAGTTTAGTAAGCAGGGGGAGCTCCTACGAGCAGTACTTC.

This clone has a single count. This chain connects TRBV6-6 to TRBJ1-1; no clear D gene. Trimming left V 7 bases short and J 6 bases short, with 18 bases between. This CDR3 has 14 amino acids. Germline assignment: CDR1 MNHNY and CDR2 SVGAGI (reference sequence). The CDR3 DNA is TGTGCCAGCATTCCCCCCGGTAGGAGATCTGAAGCTTTCTTT. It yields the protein CASIPPGRRSEAFF.

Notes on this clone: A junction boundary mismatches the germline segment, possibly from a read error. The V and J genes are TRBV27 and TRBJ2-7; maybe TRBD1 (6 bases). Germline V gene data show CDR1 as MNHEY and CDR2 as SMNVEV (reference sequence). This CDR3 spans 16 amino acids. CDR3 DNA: TGTGCCAGCAGCTTATCCCCCACAGGGTCCACCTACGAGCAGTACTTC. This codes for CASSLSPTGSTYEQYF.

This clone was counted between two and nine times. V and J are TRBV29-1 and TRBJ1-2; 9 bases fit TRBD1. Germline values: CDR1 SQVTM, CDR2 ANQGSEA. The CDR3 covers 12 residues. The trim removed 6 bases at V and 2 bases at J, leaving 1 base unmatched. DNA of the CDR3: TGCAGCGTGGACAGGGGCAACTATGGCTACACCTTC. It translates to CSVDRGNYGYTF.

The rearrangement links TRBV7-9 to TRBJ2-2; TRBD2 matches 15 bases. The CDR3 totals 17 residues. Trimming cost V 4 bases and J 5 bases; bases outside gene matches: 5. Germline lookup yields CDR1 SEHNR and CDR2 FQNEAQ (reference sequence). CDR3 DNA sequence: TGTGCCAGCAGCTCTACAGGACTAGCGGGGGGGACCGGGGAGCTGTTTTTT. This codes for CASSSTGLAGGTGELFF.

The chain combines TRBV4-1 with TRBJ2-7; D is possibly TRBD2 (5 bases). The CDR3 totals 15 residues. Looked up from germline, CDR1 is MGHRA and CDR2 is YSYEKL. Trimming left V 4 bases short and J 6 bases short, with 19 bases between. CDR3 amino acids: CASSPEGSVRLEQYF. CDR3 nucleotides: TGCGCCAGCAGCCCAGAGGGCTCAGTTCGGCTCGAGCAGTACTTC.

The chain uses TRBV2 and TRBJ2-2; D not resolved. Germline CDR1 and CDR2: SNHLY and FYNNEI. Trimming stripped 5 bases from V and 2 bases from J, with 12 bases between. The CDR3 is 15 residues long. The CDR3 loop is CASSPSRANTGELFF. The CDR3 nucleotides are TGTGCCAGCAGTCCATCCCGGGCTAACACCGGGGAGCTGTTTTTT. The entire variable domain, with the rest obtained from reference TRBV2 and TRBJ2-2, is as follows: EPEVTQTPSHQVTQMGQEVILRCVPISNHLYFYWYRQILGQKVEFLVSFYNNEISEKSEIFDDQFSVERPDGSNFTLKIRSTKLEDSAMYFCASSPSRANTGELFFGEGSRLTVL.

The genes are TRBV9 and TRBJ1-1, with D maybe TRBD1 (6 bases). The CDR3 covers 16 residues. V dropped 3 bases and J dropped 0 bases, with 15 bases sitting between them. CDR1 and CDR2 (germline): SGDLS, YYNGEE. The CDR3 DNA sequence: TGTGCCAGCAGCGGGGGGGGCGGCACCCTGAACACTGAAGCTTTCTTT. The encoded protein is CASSGGGGTLNTEAFF.

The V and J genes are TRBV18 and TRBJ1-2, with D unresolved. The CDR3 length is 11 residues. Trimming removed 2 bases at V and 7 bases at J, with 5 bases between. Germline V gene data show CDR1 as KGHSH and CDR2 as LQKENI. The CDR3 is CASSPGPGYTF. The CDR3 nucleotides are TGTGCCAGCTCACCAGGCCCTGGCTACACCTTC.

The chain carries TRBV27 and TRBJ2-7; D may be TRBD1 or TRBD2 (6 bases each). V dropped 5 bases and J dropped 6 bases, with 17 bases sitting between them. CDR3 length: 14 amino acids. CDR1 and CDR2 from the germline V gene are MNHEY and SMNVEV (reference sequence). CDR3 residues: CASSQQTRGSEQYF. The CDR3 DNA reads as TGTGCCAGCAGTCAGCAGACTAGGGGGTCCGAGCAGTACTTC.

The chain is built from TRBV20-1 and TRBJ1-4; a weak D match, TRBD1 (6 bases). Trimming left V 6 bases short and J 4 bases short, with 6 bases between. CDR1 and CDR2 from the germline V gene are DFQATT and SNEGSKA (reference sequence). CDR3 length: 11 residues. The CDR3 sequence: CSAGGNEKLFF. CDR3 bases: TGCAGTGCAGGGGGTAATGAAAAACTGTTTTTT.

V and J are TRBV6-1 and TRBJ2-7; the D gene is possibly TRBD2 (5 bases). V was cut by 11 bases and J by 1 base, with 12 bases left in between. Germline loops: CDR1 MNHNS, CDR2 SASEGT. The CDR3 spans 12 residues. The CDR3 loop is CAGGSGSYEQYF. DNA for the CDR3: TGTGCCGGTGGGAGCGGTTCCTACGAGCAGTACTTC.

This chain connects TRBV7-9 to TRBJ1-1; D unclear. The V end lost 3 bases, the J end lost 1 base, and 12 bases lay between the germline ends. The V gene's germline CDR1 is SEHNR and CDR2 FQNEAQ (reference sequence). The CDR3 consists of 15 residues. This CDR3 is CASSFFSPGNTEAFF. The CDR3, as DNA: TGTGCCAGCAGCTTCTTCTCCCCGGGGAACACTGAAGCTTTCTTT.

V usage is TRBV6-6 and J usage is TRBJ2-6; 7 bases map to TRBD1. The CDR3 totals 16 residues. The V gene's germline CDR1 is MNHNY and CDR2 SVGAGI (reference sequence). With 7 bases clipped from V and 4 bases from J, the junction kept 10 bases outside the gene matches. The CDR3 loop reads CASNRGSVEGANVLTF. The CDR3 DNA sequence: TGTGCCAGCAACAGGGGTAGCGTGGAAGGGGCCAACGTCCTGACTTTC.

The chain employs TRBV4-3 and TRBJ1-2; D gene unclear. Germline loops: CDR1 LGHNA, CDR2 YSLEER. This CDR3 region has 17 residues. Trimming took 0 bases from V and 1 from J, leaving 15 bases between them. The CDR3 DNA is TGCGCCAGCAGCCAAGATGAAGAGGACGGTCTTAACTATGGCTACACCTTC. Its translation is CASSQDEEDGLNYGYTF.

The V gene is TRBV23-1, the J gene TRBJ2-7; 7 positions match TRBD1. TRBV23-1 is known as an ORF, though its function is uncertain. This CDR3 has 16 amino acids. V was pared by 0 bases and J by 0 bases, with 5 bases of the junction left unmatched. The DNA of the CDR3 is TGCGCCAGCAGTCAATCGACAGGGCAGAGCTCCTACGAGCAGTACTTC. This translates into CASSQSTGQSSYEQYF.

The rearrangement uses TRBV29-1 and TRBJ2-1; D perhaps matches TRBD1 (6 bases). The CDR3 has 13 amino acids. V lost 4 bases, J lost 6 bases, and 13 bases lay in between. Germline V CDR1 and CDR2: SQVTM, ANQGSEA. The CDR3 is CSVGEGVINEQFF. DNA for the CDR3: TGCAGCGTTGGTGAGGGGGTGATCAATGAGCAGTTCTTC.

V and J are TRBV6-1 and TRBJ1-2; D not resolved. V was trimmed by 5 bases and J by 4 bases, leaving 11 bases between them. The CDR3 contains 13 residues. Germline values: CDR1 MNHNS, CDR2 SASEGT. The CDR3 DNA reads TGTGCCAGCAGTTCGCCCCCCGGCTATGGCTACACCTTC. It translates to CASSSPPGYGYTF.

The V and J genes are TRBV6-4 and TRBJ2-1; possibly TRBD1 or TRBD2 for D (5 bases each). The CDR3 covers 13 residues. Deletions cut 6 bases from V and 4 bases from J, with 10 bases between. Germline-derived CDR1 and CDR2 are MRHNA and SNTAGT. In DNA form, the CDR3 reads TGTGCCAGCAGCCTCGGGGCGTACAATGAGCAGTTCTTC. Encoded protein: CASSLGAYNEQFF.

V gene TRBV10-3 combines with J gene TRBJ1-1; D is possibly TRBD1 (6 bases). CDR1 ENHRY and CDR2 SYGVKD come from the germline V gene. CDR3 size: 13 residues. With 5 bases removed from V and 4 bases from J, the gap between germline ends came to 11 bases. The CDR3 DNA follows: TGTGCCATCAGTAAAGGGGGGGCCACTGAAGCTTTCTTT. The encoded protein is CAISKGGATEAFF.

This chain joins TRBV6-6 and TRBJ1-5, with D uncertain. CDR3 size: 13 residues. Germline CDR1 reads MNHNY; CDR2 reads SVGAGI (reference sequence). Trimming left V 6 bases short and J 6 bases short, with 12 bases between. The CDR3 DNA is TGTGCCAGCAGCCCCCGCGTCAGTCAGCCCCAGCATTTT. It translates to CASSPRVSQPQHF.

The CDR3 DNA reads as TGTGCCAGCAGCTTAGGGTGGGGAGCCCAGCCCCAGCATTTT. Amino acid sequence: CASSLGWGAQPQHF. The chain carries TRBV11-2 and TRBJ1-5; D not resolved. CDR3 size: 14 residues. V lost 1 base, J lost 7 bases, and 11 bases lay in between. Germline V gene lookup returns CDR1 SGHAT and CDR2 FQNNGV.

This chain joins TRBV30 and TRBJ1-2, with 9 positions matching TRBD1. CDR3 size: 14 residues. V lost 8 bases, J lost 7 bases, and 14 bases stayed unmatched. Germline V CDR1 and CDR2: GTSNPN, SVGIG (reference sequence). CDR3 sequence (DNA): TGTGCCGGGGAGGACAGGGGTTTGGTTAGTGGCTACACCTTC. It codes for CAGEDRGLVSGYTF.

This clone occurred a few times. The CDR3 reads CASSQDRGSWEAFF. CDR3 bases: TGTGCCAGCAGCCAAGATCGCGGTTCATGGGAAGCTTTCTTT. V and J are TRBV14 and TRBJ1-1; no reliable D call. In germline, CDR1 is SGHDN, CDR2 FVKESK. Trimming removed 0 bases at V and 8 bases at J, with 13 bases between. The length of the CDR3 is 14 residues.

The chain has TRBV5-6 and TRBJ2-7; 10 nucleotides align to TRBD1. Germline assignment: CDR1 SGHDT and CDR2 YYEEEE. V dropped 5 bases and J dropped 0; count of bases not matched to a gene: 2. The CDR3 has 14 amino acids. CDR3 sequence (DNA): TGTGCCAGCAGAAGGACAGGGGGCTCCTACGAGCAGTACTTC. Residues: CASRRTGGSYEQYF.

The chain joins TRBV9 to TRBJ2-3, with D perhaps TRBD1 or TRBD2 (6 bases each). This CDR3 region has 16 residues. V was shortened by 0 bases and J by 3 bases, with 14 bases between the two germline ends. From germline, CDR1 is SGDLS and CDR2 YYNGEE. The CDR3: CASSVEGGVKTDTQYF. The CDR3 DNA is TGTGCCAGCAGCGTAGAGGGGGGTGTGAAAACAGATACGCAGTATTTT.

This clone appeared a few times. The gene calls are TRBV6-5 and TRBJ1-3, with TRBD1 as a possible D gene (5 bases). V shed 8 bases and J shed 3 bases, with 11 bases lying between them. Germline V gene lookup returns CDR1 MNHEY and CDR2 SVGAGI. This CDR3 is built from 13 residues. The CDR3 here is CASGAGVGNTIYF. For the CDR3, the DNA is TGTGCCAGCGGCGCGGGGGTTGGAAACACCATATATTTT.